This T cell receptor (beta chain) was documented in a study of shared clonotypes between healthy human individuals (TCRdb year 2020). Broadly, across the study: The cohort included a few men and a couple of women between 18 and 49 years of age. For each donor, CD4 naive and CD4 memory were each run on three plates, CD8 naive on two plates, and CD8 memory on one plate. The study deeply sequenced blood TCR repertoires of about 5 healthy adults to estimate repertoire size and the extent of clonotype sharing between individuals. Different laboratories and diverse techniques were used to prepare libraries and sequence TCR repertoires, to increase sequencing depth and limit assay-specific biases. Each donor's leukapheresis produced roughly between roughly 0.85 and 10 billion PBMCs. Study-wide findings and limitations: Rarefaction of sorted-subset datasets indicated incomplete sequencing despite the large sequencing depth. Estimated clonotype richness was generally larger for naive than for memory subsets. Across a handful of donors, approximately 5% of naive CD4, 3.5% of naive CD8, 2% to 2.5% of memory CD4, and under 0.45% of memory CD8 clonotypes were shared. The small number of donors limited the genetic and exposure-history diversity represented. Sampling was limited to blood, and TCR repertoires in tissue likely differ from TCR repertoires in blood. Pairwise subsampling led to the expectation that sequencing depth would affect the degree of clonotype sharing among donors. Higher generation probabilities were observed for clonotypes shared by all four sorted-subset donors than for non-shared clonotypes.

TCR CDR3 regions were amplified from genomic DNA by multiplex PCR using the deep immunoSEQ assay. Extracted genomic DNA from each cell subset was distributed evenly across all wells of several immunoSEQ 96-well plates, and each plate was treated as a replicate. For sorted subsets, each replicate PCR was loaded with 150 to 250 ng genomic DNA, equivalent to some 31,000 T cell genomes. Purified libraries were quantified with a Qubit 3.0 fluorometer, sized on a Bioanalyzer 2100, and re-quantified with the KAPA Library Quantification kit. Every immunoSEQ 96-well plate was sequenced on a dedicated single-read 150-cycle Illumina NextSeq 550 flow cell. The paper's data handling went like this. The immunoSEQ output contained only junctional sequences without quality scores, so filtering could not match that applied to full-length reads. To assign V/J genes and CDR3, sequences were annotated using PyIR, a Python wrapper for IgBLAST v1.9, with IMGT germline references. Any read was removed if the V/J assignment was weak (E-value above 1e-6), the CDR3 was missing, or the read contained stop codons, out-of-frame junctions, or ambiguous translated residues. V3J clonotypes were defined as sequences sharing an identical inferred V gene, J gene, and CDR3 amino acid sequence. The percentage overlap between two repertoires was calculated by dividing the number of shared unique clonotypes by the size of the smaller repertoire. Repertoire richness was assessed with RTK rarefaction, the Chao1 estimator, and Recon v2.1 estimates of unobserved clonotypes. Generation probabilities were computed with OLGA for all TCRbeta clonotypes obtained by the gDNA method from several donors. TCRdb stores this immuneACCESS table with in-frame sequences only. Part of the clones is absent; in the studies checked, under half of the shortfall reflects unresolved V genes, and no reason is known for the rest. That table furnishes V, J and clone size, whereas the DNA furnished D and trimming. In all, the sample holds about 110,000 clones, and about 70% of those were seen once. Around 25% of the sample is taken by the ten largest.

Points on this clone: Its recognized antigen is unknown. Base-call qualities are not available, and no considerably larger clone is one nucleotide away.

The donors were healthy, HIV-negative adults with no recently reported acute infections or vaccinations. Only Caucasian adults living in Nashville, Tennessee, USA were represented among the donors. CD8 memory samples consisted of magnetically selected CD45RO+ cells combined with CCR7-negative CD45RA+ effector memory (TemRA) cells. Blood was collected by leukapheresis, and PBMCs were isolated by Ficoll-Histopaque density gradient centrifugation and then cryopreserved in liquid nitrogen vapor phase. Purity and quantity of every magnetically sorted T cell population were checked by analytical flow cytometry. From each sorted fraction, genomic DNA was isolated and quantified by UV absorbance on a Nanodrop 2000c. The cysteine opens and the phenylalanine closes a CDR3 of 14 amino acids. The read is trimmed to its CDR3 DNA, 42 bases read in frame from base 1. CDR1 and CDR2, looked up from the germline V gene (reference sequence), are LNHDA and SQIVND. V lost 10 bases and J lost 2 bases, and the count of bases not matched to a germline gene is 9.

This chain joins TRBV19 to TRBJ1-1; a stretch of 8 junction bases matches TRBD1. Sequenced: memory CD8+ T cells sorted from blood. What this sample's cell subset or site label stands for: CD45RO+ cells pooled with CCR7-negative TemRA cells. The origin of this receptor is a woman in her twenties or thirties in good health. CDR3 protein: CATWGDRLNTEAFF. The DNA sequence follows: TGTGCCACCTGGGGGGACAGGCTAAACACTGAAGCTTTCTTT.